The T cell receptor (beta chain) described here comes from a study of OX40 agonist ivuxolimab in advanced cancers. Study background: Given to patients was ivuxolimab, an agonistic anti-OX40 (CD134) antibody.

TCRdb's table, derived via immunoSEQ multiplex PCR, lists solely in-frame clones and lacks some. The sample holds about 93,000 clones, roughly 92% seen once. In this sample, this clone turned up once. Its matching antigen is unknown. The V segment lost 4 bases and the J segment 0 bases; nucleotides outside the gene matches: 6. Germline V gene data show CDR1 as SGDLS and CDR2 as YYNGEE. This CDR3 has 15 amino acids. Findings of the study overall: Clonal expansion from baseline to week 6 occurred in both CD4+ and CD8+ T cells.

Sampling times: baseline, cycle 4 day 1, cycle 7 day 1. The J gene is TRBJ2-5, the V gene TRBV9, with 7 bases that match TRBD1. This receptor was obtained from an adult with an advanced solid tumor such as melanoma, head and neck, liver or kidney cancer. Sequencing used CD4+ or CD8+ T cells sorted from blood, obtained in a trial of the OX40 agonist ivuxolimab. The CDR3 reads CASSTSGTDQETQYF. The DNA of the CDR3 is TGTGCCAGCAGCACCTCCGGGACAGACCAAGAGACCCAGTACTTC.